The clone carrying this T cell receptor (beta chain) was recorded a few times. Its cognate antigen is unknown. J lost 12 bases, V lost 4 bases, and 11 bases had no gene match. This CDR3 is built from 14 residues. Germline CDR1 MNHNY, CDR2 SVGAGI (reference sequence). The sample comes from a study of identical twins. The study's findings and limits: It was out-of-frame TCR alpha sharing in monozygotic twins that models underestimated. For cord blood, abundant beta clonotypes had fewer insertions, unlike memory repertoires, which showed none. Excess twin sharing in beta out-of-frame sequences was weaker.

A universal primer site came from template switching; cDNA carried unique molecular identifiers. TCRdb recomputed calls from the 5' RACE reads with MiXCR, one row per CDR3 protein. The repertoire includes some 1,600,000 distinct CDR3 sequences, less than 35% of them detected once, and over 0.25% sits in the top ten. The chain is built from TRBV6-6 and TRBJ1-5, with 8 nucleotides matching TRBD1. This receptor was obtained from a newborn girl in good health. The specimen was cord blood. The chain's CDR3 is CASSFGTGRLIQHF. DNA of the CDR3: TGTGCCAGCAGTTTCGGGACAGGCCGACTTATCCAGCATTTT.